A single sample is the source of the 20 T cell receptor beta chains below, sequenced in a study of cytomegalovirus exposure and HLA in healthy donors. With 60 Vbeta and 13 Jbeta primers, the PCR was carried out. Generated by immunoSEQ multiplex PCR, the TCRdb table keeps only in-frame clones and is missing some. Among 200,000 to 250,000 clones, over 75% were seen once, and the ten largest hold 0.2% to 0.25%. Sequencing was carried out using PBMCs. These receptors came from a girl aged 2-10 years in good health and CMV-seronegative.

On this clone itself: The same CDR3 arises from other DNA sequences in this sample as well. This chain uses TRBV10-3 with TRBJ1-1; 8 nucleotides line up with TRBD1. Trimming took 5 bases from V and 5 from J; bases not matched to a gene: 10. The CDR3 loop spans 15 amino acids. Germline CDR1 ENHRY, CDR2 SYGVKD. CDR3 sequence (DNA): TGTGCCATCAGTTCCACCGGACAGGGAGGAACTGAAGCTTTCTTT. Its translation is CAISSTGQGGTEAFF.

The CDR3 DNA follows: TGTGCCAGCAGCTTAGTCGCGAGCTCCTACAATGAGCAGTTCTTC. Encoded protein: CASSLVASSYNEQFF. The rearrangement links TRBV11-3 to TRBJ2-1, with D unclear. The germline V gene encodes CDR1 SGHNT and CDR2 YENEEA. The CDR3 contains 15 residues. With 1 base removed from V and 0 bases from J, the gap between germline ends came to 7 bases.

The chain recombines TRBV5-1 with TRBJ2-1, with 10 nucleotides matching TRBD2. The CDR3 consists of 16 residues. The junction had 7 bases not matched to a gene; V was cut back by 3 bases and J by 4 bases. Germline V gene sequence: CDR1 SGHRS, CDR2 YFSETQ. The CDR3 DNA sequence: TGCGCCAGCAGCTCCTTTCTAGCGGGAGATTACAATGAGCAGTTCTTC. Translating gives CASSSFLAGDYNEQFF.

V gene TRBV6-1 combines with J gene TRBJ2-3, with D perhaps TRBD2 (6 bases). Trimming took 7 bases from V and 2 from J, leaving 13 bases between them. The CDR3 is made up of 14 amino acids. Germline V gene sequence: CDR1 MNHNS, CDR2 SASEGT. Here the CDR3 DNA reads TGTGCCAGCACGGCAGCGGGCATCACAGATACGCAGTATTTT. Its translation is CASTAAGITDTQYF.

The rearrangement links TRBV27 to TRBJ2-7, with TRBD1 matching 10 bases. With 6 bases clipped from V and 4 bases from J, the junction kept 6 bases outside the gene matches. Germline V gene sequence: CDR1 MNHEY, CDR2 SMNVEV (reference sequence). CDR3 size: 14 residues. The CDR3 sequence is CASRKGQGSYEQYF. The CDR3 bases are TGTGCCAGCAGGAAGGGACAGGGGTCGTACGAGCAGTACTTC.

The genes are TRBV7-8 and TRBJ2-7, with 10 bases fitting TRBD1. The V gene's germline CDR1 is SGHVS and CDR2 FQNEAQ. With V trimmed by 3 bases and J by 0 bases, 5 bases remained unmatched. The CDR3 totals 16 residues. In DNA, the CDR3 is TGTGCCAGCAGCTTTCAGGACAGGGGGTTCTCCTACGAGCAGTACTTC. This gives the protein CASSFQDRGFSYEQYF.

This rearrangement joins TRBV5-6 to TRBJ2-5, with 11 bases matching TRBD2. J was trimmed by 4 bases and V by 1 base; bases with no gene match: 3. Germline-derived CDR1 and CDR2 are SGHDT and YYEEEE. CDR3 length equals 15 residues. CDR3 amino acids: CASSLLAGGPETQYF. The CDR3 DNA is TGTGCCAGCAGCTTGTTAGCGGGGGGGCCAGAGACCCAGTACTTC.

This sequence joins TRBV19 and TRBJ1-5, with TRBD1 matching 7 bases. Germline CDR1 and CDR2: LNHDA and SQIVND (reference sequence). V lost 10 bases, J lost 0 bases, and 12 bases stayed unmatched. CDR3 size: 16 residues. The CDR3: CATTGTAAYSNQPQHF. CDR3 in DNA: TGTGCCACAACCGGGACAGCAGCTTATAGCAATCAGCCCCAGCATTTT.

V gene TRBV11-3 combines with J gene TRBJ1-1, with D hard to call. This CDR3 spans 13 amino acids. V lost 3 bases, J lost 0 bases, and 5 bases lay in between. The germline gives CDR1 SGHNT, CDR2 YENEEA. CDR3 amino acids: CASSFLVNTEAFF. The CDR3 DNA reads TGTGCCAGCAGCTTTTTAGTGAACACTGAAGCTTTCTTT.

The rearrangement uses TRBV5-4 and TRBJ2-7, with 7 bases fitting TRBD1. The J segment lost 5 bases and the V segment lost 4 bases, leaving 6 bases of the junction unmatched. Germline-derived CDR1 and CDR2 are SGHNT and YYREEE (reference sequence). The CDR3 spans 13 residues. Here the CDR3 DNA reads TGTGCCAGCAGCCGGGGACAGATTAACGAGCAGTACTTC. Translation: CASSRGQINEQYF.

The V and J genes are TRBV29-1 and TRBJ2-2; D is ambiguous. V was shortened by 3 bases and J by 2 bases, with 10 bases between the two germline ends. There are 14 residues in the CDR3. Germline CDR1 and CDR2: SQVTM and ANQGSEA. The CDR3 DNA reads as TGCAGCGTTGAGGGCTTAACTAACACCGGGGAGCTGTTTTTT. Translated: CSVEGLTNTGELFF.

The rearrangement links TRBV11-2 to TRBJ2-2, with TRBD2 matching 11 bases. This CDR3 is 17 amino acids long. Germline lookup yields CDR1 SGHAT and CDR2 FQNNGV. V shed 4 bases, J shed 9 bases, and the junction held 13 bases outside the gene matches. CDR3 nucleotide sequence: TGTGCCAGCAGCTCATCCCTACTAGCGGGAGATCGCCGGGAGCTGTTTTTT. This sequence encodes CASSSSLLAGDRRELFF. Filled out from reference TRBV11-2 and TRBJ2-2, the complete variable domain reads EAGVAQSPRYKIIEKRQSVAFWCNPISGHATLYWYQQILGQGPKLLIQFQNNGVVDDSQLPKDRFSAERLKGVDSTLKIQPAKLEDSAVYLCASSSSLLAGDRRELFFGEGSRLTVL.

The chain recombines TRBV18 with TRBJ2-1; a possible D gene is TRBD1 (7 bases). Trimming stripped 6 bases from V and 9 bases from J, with 24 bases between. The CDR3 spans 16 residues. Per germline, CDR1 KGHSH and CDR2 LQKENI. The CDR3 DNA is TGTGCCAGCTCGCAGGGACAGAATGGTTTGGGAGGTGAGCAGTTCTTC. It translates to CASSQGQNGLGGEQFF.

The genes are TRBV7-8 and TRBJ2-1, with D perhaps matching TRBD2 (5 bases). The CDR3 covers 11 residues. V was clipped by 2 bases and J by 10 bases, with 6 bases between them. Per germline, CDR1 SGHVS and CDR2 FQNEAQ. Here the CDR3 reads CASSLRGEQFF. The CDR3 region has the DNA TGTGCCAGCAGCTTACGAGGGGAGCAGTTCTTC.

The rearrangement uses TRBV6-4 and TRBJ2-1, with a weak D call TRBD2 (5 bases). CDR3 length: 15 amino acids. V lost 0 bases and J lost 7, with 13 bases in between. CDR1 and CDR2 (germline): MRHNA, SNTAGT. The DNA of the CDR3 is TGTGCCAGCAGTGACTCTCGGGGAGTGGGGAATGAGCAGTTCTTC. This translates into CASSDSRGVGNEQFF.

V and J are TRBV19 and TRBJ1-1; no definite D call. CDR3 length: 15 residues. CDR1 and CDR2 (germline): LNHDA, SQIVND (reference sequence). The germline V and J ends were trimmed by 3 bases and 0 bases, with 11 bases remaining between them. The CDR3 coding sequence is TGTGCCAGTAGTATTCTGGCAGTCATGAACACTGAAGCTTTCTTT. Translating gives CASSILAVMNTEAFF.

CDR3 in DNA: TGCGCCAGCAGTCAAAGCGGGGGGTACCAAGAGACCCAGTACTTC. This codes for CASSQSGGYQETQYF. The chain couples TRBV5-1 to TRBJ2-5; 9 bases map to TRBD2. The CDR3 is 15 amino acids. V trimming: 5 bases; J trimming: 0 bases; junction bases outside the gene matches: 5. Germline values: CDR1 SGHRS, CDR2 YFSETQ.

The chain is built from TRBV6-5 and TRBJ2-3; 7 bases are shared with TRBD2. CDR1 is MNHEY and CDR2 is SVGAGI in the germline V gene. This CDR3 has 16 residues. J gave up 2 bases and V 0 bases, and 5 bases lay outside the gene matches. The DNA of the CDR3 is TGTGCCAGCAGTTACTCACCAGCGGGGTCCACAGATACGCAGTATTTT. It translates to CASSYSPAGSTDTQYF.

This clone was seen a handful of times. The gene calls are TRBV10-3 and TRBJ2-1; TRBD2 might be the D (6 bases). V was shortened by 5 bases and J by 4 bases, with 15 bases between the two germline ends. Germline V gene sequence: CDR1 ENHRY, CDR2 SYGVKD. The CDR3 spans 15 residues. This chain's CDR3 is CAISPVGGTYNEQFF. CDR3 DNA sequence: TGTGCCATCAGTCCGGTGGGAGGCACTTACAATGAGCAGTTCTTC.

V is TRBV6-5 and J is TRBJ1-1; D is perhaps TRBD1 (5 bases). Per germline, CDR1 MNHEY and CDR2 SVGAGI. The CDR3 has 12 amino acids. V was trimmed by 8 bases and J by 10 bases, leaving 17 bases between them. CDR3 DNA sequence: TGTGCCAGCTCCCAGCGGGGGTTGGTAGCTTTCTTT. Translating it yields CASSQRGLVAFF.